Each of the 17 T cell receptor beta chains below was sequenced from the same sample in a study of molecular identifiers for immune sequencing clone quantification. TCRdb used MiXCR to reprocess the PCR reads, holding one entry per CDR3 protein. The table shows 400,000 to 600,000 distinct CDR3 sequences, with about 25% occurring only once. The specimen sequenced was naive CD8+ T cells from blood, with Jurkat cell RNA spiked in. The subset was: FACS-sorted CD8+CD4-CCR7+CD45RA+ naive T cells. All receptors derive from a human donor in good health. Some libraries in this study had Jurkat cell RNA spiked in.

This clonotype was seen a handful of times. The CDR3 nucleotides read TGTGCCAGCAGCCCCCGAGGGGCGGGAGGACTAGACAATGAGCAGTTCTTC. Protein product: CASSPRGAGGLDNEQFF. This rearrangement joins TRBV9 to TRBJ2-1; 8 bases are a match to TRBD2. In germline, CDR1 is SGDLS, CDR2 YYNGEE. The CDR3 covers 17 residues. The ends lost 4 bases at V and 5 bases at J; junction bases unmatched: 14.

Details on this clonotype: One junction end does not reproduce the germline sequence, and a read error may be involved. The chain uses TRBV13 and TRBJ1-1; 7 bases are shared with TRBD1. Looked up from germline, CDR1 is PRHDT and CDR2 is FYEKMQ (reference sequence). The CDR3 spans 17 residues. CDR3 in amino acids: CASSLTPPRTGHTETFF. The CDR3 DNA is TGTGCCAGCAGCTTAACCCCACCCCGGACAGGCCACACTGAAACTTTCTTT. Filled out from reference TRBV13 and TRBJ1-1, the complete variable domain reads AAGVIQSPRHLIKEKRETATLKCYPIPRHDTVYWYQQGPGQDPQFLISFYEKMQSDKGSIPDRFSAQQFSDYHSELNMSSLELGDSALYFCASSLTPPRTGHTETFFGQGTRLTVV.

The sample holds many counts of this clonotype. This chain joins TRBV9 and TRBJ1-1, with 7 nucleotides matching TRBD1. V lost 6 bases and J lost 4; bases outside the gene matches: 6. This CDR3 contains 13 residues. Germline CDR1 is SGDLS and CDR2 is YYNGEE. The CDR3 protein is CASNQGDGTEAFF. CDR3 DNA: TGTGCCAGCAATCAGGGGGATGGCACTGAAGCTTTCTTT.

The CDR3 protein is CASSHLVQGGPGANVLTF. The CDR3 bases are TGTGCCAGCAGCCATCTAGTCCAGGGAGGCCCTGGGGCCAACGTCCTGACTTTC. This chain connects TRBV3-1 to TRBJ2-6; D might be TRBD2 (6 bases). CDR1 is LGHDT, CDR2 YNNKEL, per germline (reference sequence). The germline V and J ends were trimmed by 3 bases and 2 bases, with 17 bases remaining between them. The CDR3 sequence is 18 residues long.

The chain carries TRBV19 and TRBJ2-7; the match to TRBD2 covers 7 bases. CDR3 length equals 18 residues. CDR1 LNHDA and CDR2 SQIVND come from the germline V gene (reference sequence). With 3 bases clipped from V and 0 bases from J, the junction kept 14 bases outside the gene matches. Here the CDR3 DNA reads TGTGCCAGTAGTATTTCCACCCGCTCCAGGACTAGCTCCTACGAGCAGTACTTC. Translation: CASSISTRSRTSSYEQYF.

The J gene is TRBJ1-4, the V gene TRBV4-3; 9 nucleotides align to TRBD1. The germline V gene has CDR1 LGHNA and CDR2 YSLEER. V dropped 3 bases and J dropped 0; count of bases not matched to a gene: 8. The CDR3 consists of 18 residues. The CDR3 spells CASSQEPGQGPTNEKLFF. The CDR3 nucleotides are TGCGCCAGCAGCCAGGAGCCGGGACAGGGACCAACTAATGAAAAACTGTTTTTT.

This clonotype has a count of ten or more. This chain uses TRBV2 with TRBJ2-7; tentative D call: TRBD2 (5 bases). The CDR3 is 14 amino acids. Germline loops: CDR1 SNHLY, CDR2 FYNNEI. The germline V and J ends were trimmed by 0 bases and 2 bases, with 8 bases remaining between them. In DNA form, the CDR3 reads TGTGCCAGCAGTGAAGCTCGGGAAGCCTACGAGCAGTACTTC. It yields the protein CASSEAREAYEQYF.

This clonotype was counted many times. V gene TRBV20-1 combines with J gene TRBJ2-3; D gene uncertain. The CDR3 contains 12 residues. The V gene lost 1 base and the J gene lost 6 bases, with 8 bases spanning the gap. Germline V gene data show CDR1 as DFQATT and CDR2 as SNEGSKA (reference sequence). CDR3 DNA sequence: TGCAGTGCTAGAGGCCACCCCGATACGCAGTATTTT. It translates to CSARGHPDTQYF.

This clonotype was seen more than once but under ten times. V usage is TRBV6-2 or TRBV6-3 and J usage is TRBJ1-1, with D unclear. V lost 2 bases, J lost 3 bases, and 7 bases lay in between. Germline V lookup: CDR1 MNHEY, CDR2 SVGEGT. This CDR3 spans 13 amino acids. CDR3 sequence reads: CASSYGSHTEAFF. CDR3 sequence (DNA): TGTGCCAGCAGTTACGGCAGTCACACTGAAGCTTTCTTT.

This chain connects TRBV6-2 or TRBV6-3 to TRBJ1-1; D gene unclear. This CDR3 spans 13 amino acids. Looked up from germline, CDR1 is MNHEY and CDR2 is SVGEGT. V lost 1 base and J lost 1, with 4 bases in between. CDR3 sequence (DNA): TGTGCCAGCAGTTACTGGCAGAACACTGAAGCTTTCTTT. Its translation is CASSYWQNTEAFF.

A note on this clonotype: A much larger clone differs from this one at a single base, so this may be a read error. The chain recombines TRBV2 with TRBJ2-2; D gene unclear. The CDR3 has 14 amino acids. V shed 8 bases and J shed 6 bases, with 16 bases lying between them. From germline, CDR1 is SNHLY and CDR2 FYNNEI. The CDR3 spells CASGVPPRPGELFF. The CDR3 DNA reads TGTGCCAGCGGTGTACCCCCCCGCCCCGGGGAGCTGTTTTTT. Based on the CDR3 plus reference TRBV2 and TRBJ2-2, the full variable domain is EPEVTQTPSHQVTQMGQEVILRCVPISNHLYFYWYRQILGQKVEFLVSFYNNEISEKSEIFDDQFSVERPDGSNFTLKIRSTKLEDSAMYFCASGVPPRPGELFFGEGSRLTVL.

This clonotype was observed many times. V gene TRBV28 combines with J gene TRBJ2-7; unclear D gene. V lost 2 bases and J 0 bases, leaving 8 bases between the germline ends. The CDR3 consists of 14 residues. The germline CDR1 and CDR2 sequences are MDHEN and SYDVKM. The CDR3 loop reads CASSLRVSSYEQYF. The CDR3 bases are TGTGCCAGCAGTTTAAGGGTTTCCTCCTACGAGCAGTACTTC.

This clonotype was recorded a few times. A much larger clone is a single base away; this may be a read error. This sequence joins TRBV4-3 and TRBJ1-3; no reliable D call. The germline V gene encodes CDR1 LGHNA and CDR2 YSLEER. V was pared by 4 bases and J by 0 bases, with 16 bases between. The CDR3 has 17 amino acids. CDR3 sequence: CASSPSWAGYSGNTIYF. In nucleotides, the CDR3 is TGCGCCAGCAGCCCGTCCTGGGCAGGATACTCTGGAAACACCATATATTTT.

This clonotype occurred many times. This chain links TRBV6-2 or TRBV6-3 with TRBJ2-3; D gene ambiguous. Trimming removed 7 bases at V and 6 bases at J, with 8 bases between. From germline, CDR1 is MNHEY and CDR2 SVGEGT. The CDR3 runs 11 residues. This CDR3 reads CASNERDTQYF. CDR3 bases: TGTGCCAGCAATGAAAGGGATACGCAGTATTTT.

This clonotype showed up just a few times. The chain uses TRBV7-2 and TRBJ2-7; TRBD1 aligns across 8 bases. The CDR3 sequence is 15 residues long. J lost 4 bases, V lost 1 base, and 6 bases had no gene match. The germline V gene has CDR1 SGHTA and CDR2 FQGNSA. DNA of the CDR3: TGTGCCAGCAGCTTAGGGGCAGGGGGCAGGTACGAGCAGTACTTC. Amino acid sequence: CASSLGAGGRYEQYF. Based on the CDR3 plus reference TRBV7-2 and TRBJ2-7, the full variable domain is GAGVSQSPSNKVTEKGKDVELRCDPISGHTALYWYRQSLGQGLEFLIYFQGNSAPDKSGLPSDRFSAERTGGSVSTLTIQRTQQEDSAVYLCASSLGAGGRYEQYFGPGTRLTVT.

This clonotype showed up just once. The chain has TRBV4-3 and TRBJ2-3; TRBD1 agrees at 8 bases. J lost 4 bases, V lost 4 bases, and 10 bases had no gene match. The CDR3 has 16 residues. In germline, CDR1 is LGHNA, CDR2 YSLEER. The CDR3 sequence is CASSPDRAPAPDTQYF. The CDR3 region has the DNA TGCGCCAGCAGCCCGGACAGGGCGCCAGCCCCAGATACGCAGTATTTT.

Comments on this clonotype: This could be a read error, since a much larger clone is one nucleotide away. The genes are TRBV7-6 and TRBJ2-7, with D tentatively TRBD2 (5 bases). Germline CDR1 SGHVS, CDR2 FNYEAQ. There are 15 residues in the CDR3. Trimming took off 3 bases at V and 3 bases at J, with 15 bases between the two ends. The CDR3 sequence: CASSFSPGSVYEQYF. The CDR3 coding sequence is TGTGCCAGCAGCTTTTCGCCGGGGTCAGTCTACGAGCAGTACTTC.